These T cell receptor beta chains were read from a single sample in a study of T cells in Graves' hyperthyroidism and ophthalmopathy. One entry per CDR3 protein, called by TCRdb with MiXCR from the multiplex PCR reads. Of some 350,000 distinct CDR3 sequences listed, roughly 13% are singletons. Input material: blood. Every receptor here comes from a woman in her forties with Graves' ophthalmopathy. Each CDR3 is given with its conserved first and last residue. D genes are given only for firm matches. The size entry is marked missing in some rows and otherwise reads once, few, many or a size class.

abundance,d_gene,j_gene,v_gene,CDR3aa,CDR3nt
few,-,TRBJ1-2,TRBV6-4,CASSYETFYAGYTF,TGTGCCAGCAGTTATGAGACATTCTATGCGGGCTACACCTTC
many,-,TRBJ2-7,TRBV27,CASSSPGHPNYEQYF,TGTGCCAGCAGTTCACCCGGACATCCGAACTACGAGCAGTACTTC
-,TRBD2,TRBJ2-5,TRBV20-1,CSARSIGTSGSSETQYF,TGCAGTGCTAGAAGCATAGGGACTAGCGGGAGTTCAGAGACCCAGTACTTC
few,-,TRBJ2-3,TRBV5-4,CASSEPSGYNTDTQYF,TGTGCCAGCAGCGAACCGAGCGGGTACAACACAGATACGCAGTATTTT
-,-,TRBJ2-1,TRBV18,CASSPSAGIGGEQFF,TGTGCCAGCTCACCGTCGGCAGGGATCGGTGGTGAGCAGTTCTTC
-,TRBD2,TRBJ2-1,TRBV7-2,CASSAVAGGFNEQFF,TGTGCCAGCAGCGCCGTAGCGGGAGGGTTCAATGAGCAGTTCTTC
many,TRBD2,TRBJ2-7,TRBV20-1,CSAPPAGARGEQYF,TGCAGTGCTCCACCAGCGGGGGCCCGGGGCGAGCAGTACTTC
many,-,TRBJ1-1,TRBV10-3,CAISPASGTEAFF,TGTGCCATCAGCCCCGCCTCCGGCACTGAAGCTTTCTTT
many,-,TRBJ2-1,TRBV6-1,CASSASRKIYNEQFF,TGTGCCAGCAGTGCCAGCAGGAAGATCTACAATGAGCAGTTCTTC
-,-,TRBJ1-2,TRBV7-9,CASSLVGHDYGYTF,TGTGCCAGCAGCTTAGTTGGGCATGACTATGGCTACACCTTC
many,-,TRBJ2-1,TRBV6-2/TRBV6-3,CASSLFNEQFF,TGTGCCAGCAGTCTTTTCAATGAGCAGTTCTTC
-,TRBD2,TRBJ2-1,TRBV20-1,CSARGLAGDSYEQFF,TGCAGTGCTAGAGGACTAGCGGGAGATTCGTATGAGCAGTTCTTC
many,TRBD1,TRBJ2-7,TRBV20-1,CSARWDRGFYEQYF,TGCAGTGCTAGGTGGGACAGGGGATTCTACGAGCAGTACTTC
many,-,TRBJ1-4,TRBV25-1,CASSEGRGTFNEKLFF,TGTGCCAGCAGTGAAGGCCGGGGCACCTTTAATGAAAAACTGTTTTTT
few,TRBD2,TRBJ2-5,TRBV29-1,CSARDVTSGSETHYF,TGCAGCGCCAGGGATGTGACTAGCGGATCAGAGACCCACTACTTC
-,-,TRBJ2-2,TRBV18,CASSPRSYSSNTGELFF,TGTGCCAGCTCACCACGGTCATACAGTTCGAACACCGGGGAGCTGTTTTTT
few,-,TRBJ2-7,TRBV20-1,CSLPQGWRNEQYF,TGCAGTCTCCCTCAGGGGTGGAGGAACGAGCAGTACTTC
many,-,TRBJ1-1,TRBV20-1,CSARDYLAGEVTEAFF,TGCAGTGCTAGAGATTACCTTGCAGGGGAAGTGACTGAAGCTTTCTTT
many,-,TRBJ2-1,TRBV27,CASSPTWGAGYNEQFF,TGTGCCAGCAGTCCTACATGGGGGGCAGGCTACAATGAGCAGTTCTTC
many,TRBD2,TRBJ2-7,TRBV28,CASRLAGGSYEQYF,TGTGCCAGCAGGCTAGCGGGGGGCTCCTACGAGCAGTACTTC
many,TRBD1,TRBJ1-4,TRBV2,CASRGQGEKLFF,TGTGCCAGCAGGGGACAGGGGGAAAAACTGTTTTTT
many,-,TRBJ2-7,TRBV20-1,CSAWDGLYEQYF,TGCAGTGCGTGGGACGGACTCTACGAGCAGTACTTC
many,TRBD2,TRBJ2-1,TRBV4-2,CASSPGLAGSSYNEQFF,TGTGCCAGCAGCCCGGGACTAGCGGGGAGCTCCTACAATGAGCAGTTCTTC